These 23 T cell receptor beta chains share one sample of origin, sequenced in a study of immune characterization of retroperitoneal liposarcoma. TCRdb reprocessed the PCR reads with MiXCR, giving one entry per CDR3 protein. The sample lists approximately 10,000 distinct CDR3 sequences; around 35% were seen once. Sequenced material: tumor tissue. The receptors were gathered from a female donor with retroperitoneal liposarcoma.

The chain employs TRBV12-3 or TRBV12-4 and TRBJ2-5, with 9 bases identical to TRBD1. Gene TRBJ2-1 matches the end of the DNA better, so the J call may be wrong. This CDR3 spans 15 amino acids. CDR3 nucleotide sequence: TGTGCCAGCAGTGCAACCGGGACAGGGTACCACGAGCAGTTCTTC. This encodes CASSATGTGYHEQFF.

The V and J genes are TRBV6-5 and TRBJ2-5; D uncertain. Germline CDR1 and CDR2: MNHEY and SVGAGI. This CDR3 spans 13 amino acids. Trimming left V 4 bases short and J 1 base short, with 7 bases between. The CDR3 DNA sequence: TGTGCCAGCAGTTCCGAGATCCAAGAGACCCAGTACTTC. It encodes CASSSEIQETQYF.

The rearrangement uses TRBV7-6 and TRBJ2-2; D might be TRBD2 (6 bases). Between the trimmed V and J ends, which lost 8 bases and 3 bases, there was a span of 16 bases. Germline values: CDR1 SGHVS, CDR2 FNYEAQ. The CDR3 covers 15 residues. CDR3 DNA sequence: TGTGCCAGCCCAATCGGGACTTGGGACACCGGGGAGCTGTTTTTT. Its translation: CASPIGTWDTGELFF.

This rearrangement joins TRBV28 to TRBJ2-5, with 9 bases identical to TRBD1. With the DNA end fitting TRBJ2-7 better, the J assignment may be wrong. The CDR3 loop spans 16 amino acids. Germline loops: CDR1 MDHEN, CDR2 SYDVKM. CDR3 in DNA: TGTGCCAGCAGTTTCCCCGCCTACAGGGGGCCTAACGAGCAGTACTTC. Protein: CASSFPAYRGPNEQYF.

The rearrangement uses TRBV6-1 and TRBJ2-1; TRBD2 matches 14 bases. The J call may be incorrect, as the DNA end agrees better with TRBJ2-7. Germline CDR1 MNHNS, CDR2 SASEGT. The CDR3 totals 16 residues. In DNA, the CDR3 is TGTGCCAGCAGTGTCACAGGGACTAGCGGGAGTTACGAGCAGTACTTC. This sequence encodes CASSVTGTSGSYEQYF.

This clonotype turned up a few times. The chain is built from TRBV6-1 and TRBJ2-1; 8 nucleotides agree with TRBD1. The V gene end was trimmed by 6 bases and the J gene end by 0 bases; junction bases not matched to a gene: 4. Germline CDR1 reads MNHNS; CDR2 reads SASEGT. There are 15 residues in the CDR3. CDR3 DNA: TGTGCCAGCAGACCCACAGGGGGCTCCTACAATGAGCAGTTCTTC. Its protein is CASRPTGGSYNEQFF.

Sample share makes this clonotype medium-sized (0.01 to 0.1%). V usage is TRBV12-3 or TRBV12-4 and J usage is TRBJ2-3; no firm D call. There are 11 residues in the CDR3. Trimming took 8 bases from V and 4 from J, leaving 7 bases between them. In DNA form, the CDR3 reads TGTGCCAGCCTCGGCCCAGATACGCAGTATTTT. Its translation: CASLGPDTQYF.

The chain couples TRBV7-2 to TRBJ2-5, with 7 bases that match TRBD2. The DNA matches TRBJ2-7 better at its end, which makes the J call doubtful. This CDR3 is built from 17 residues. Germline V gene sequence: CDR1 SGHTA, CDR2 FQGNSA. The CDR3 DNA follows: TGTGCCAGCAGCTTAGTCGGCGGGGGTGCTATCTCCTACGAGCAGTACTTC. Its protein product is CASSLVGGGAISYEQYF.

The rearrangement joins TRBV7-1 to TRBJ1-1; 8 bases agree with TRBD1. TRBV7-1 is an open reading frame whose function is uncertain. The ends lost 8 bases at V and 1 base at J; junction bases unmatched: 3. The CDR3 is 13 amino acids. CDR3 region: CASEQGGNTEAFF. The CDR3 region has the DNA TGTGCCAGCGAACAGGGGGGGAACACTGAAGCTTTCTTT.

This chain connects TRBV7-6 to TRBJ2-1; 8 nucleotides match TRBD2. V lost 3 bases to trimming and J lost 9 bases; unmatched junction nucleotides: 10. From germline, CDR1 is SGHVS and CDR2 FNYEAQ. The CDR3 runs to 15 residues. As DNA, the CDR3 is TGTGCCAGCAGCTTGACCGGGACTAGGAGTAGTGAGCAGTTCTTC. Its translation is CASSLTGTRSSEQFF.

This sequence joins TRBV6-8 and TRBJ2-1; D ambiguous. This CDR3 region has 12 residues. V gave up 7 bases and J gave up 3 bases, with 7 bases separating them. CDR1 and CDR2 (germline): MNHGY, SAAAGT. In nucleotides, the CDR3 is TGTGCCAGCACCGGGTACTACAATGAGCAGTTCTTC. Translated, it gives CASTGYYNEQFF.

This clonotype was observed a handful of times. CDR3 sequence: CASNGQGGNSPLHF. The CDR3 bases are TGTGCCAGCAACGGACAGGGAGGCAATTCACCCCTCCACTTT. This chain links TRBV12-3 or TRBV12-4 with TRBJ1-6; 8 nucleotides line up with TRBD1. The ends lost 7 bases at V and 7 bases at J; junction bases unmatched: 6. This CDR3 comprises 14 residues.

This clonotype was recorded many times. The V and J genes are TRBV11-3 and TRBJ2-1; 9 bases agree with TRBD2. Germline V gene lookup returns CDR1 SGHNT and CDR2 YENEEA. The CDR3 spans 15 residues. Trimming cost V 3 bases and J 1 base; bases outside gene matches: 1. The CDR3, as DNA: TGTGCCAGCAGCTTTACTAGCGGGTCCTACAATGAGCAGTTCTTC. It encodes CASSFTSGSYNEQFF.

The chain is built from TRBV6-1 and TRBJ2-3, with a possible D match to TRBD2 (6 bases). The J call could be wrong; TRBJ2-1 is a better fit for the DNA end. The CDR3 totals 13 residues. Germline V gives CDR1 MNHNS, CDR2 SASEGT. CDR3: CASWDSVGETQFF. CDR3 in DNA: TGTGCCAGCTGGGACTCCGTGGGAGAGACCCAGTTCTTC.

This clonotype was counted only a few times. This rearrangement joins TRBV6-5 to TRBJ2-5, with 8 bases identical to TRBD2. Germline lookup yields CDR1 MNHEY and CDR2 SVGAGI. This CDR3 is built from 16 residues. Losses at the gene ends were 2 bases for V and 5 bases for J; bases not matched to a gene: 10. CDR3 amino acids: CASSYRGGAGSETQYF. CDR3 bases: TGTGCCAGCAGTTACCGGGGGGGGGCGGGATCGGAGACCCAGTACTTC.

Sample share makes this clonotype medium-sized. The chain couples TRBV7-6 to TRBJ2-7; D perhaps matches TRBD1 (6 bases). CDR1 and CDR2 (germline): SGHVS, FNYEAQ. The V gene lost 1 base and the J gene lost 0 bases, with 10 bases spanning the gap. CDR3 size: 15 residues. The CDR3: CASSLGRGFSYEQYF. The DNA for the CDR3 is TGTGCCAGCAGCTTAGGCAGGGGATTCTCCTACGAGCAGTACTTC.

This clonotype was seen repeatedly, ten times or more. This rearrangement joins TRBV11-3 to TRBJ1-2; 7 bases align to TRBD1. The germline V gene has CDR1 SGHNT and CDR2 YENEEA. The V segment lost 3 bases and the J segment 4 bases; nucleotides outside the gene matches: 5. The CDR3 contains 14 residues. CDR3 sequence (DNA): TGTGCCAGCAGCTTGGATTCAGGGGGCTATGGCTACACCTTC. It is translated as CASSLDSGGYGYTF.

This clonotype turned up a few times. This sequence joins TRBV7-6 and TRBJ2-5; possible D gene TRBD2, 5 bases. V shed 3 bases and J shed 11 bases, with 25 bases lying between them. CDR3 size: 16 residues. Germline assignment: CDR1 SGHVS and CDR2 FNYEAQ. The chain's CDR3 is CASSLTSGNTGNEQYF. For the CDR3, the DNA is TGTGCCAGCAGCTTGACCTCTGGGAATACGGGGAATGAGCAGTACTTC.

This clonotype turned up a few times. A much larger clone lies one base from this, so it may be a read error. V is TRBV7-2 and J is TRBJ2-5, with D perhaps matching TRBD2 (5 bases). In germline, CDR1 is SGHTA, CDR2 FQGNSA. CDR3 size: 17 residues. CDR3 residues: CASSSLPGSTNQEIQYF. Here the CDR3 DNA reads TGTGCCAGCAGCTCACTCCCCGGGTCGACTAACCAAGAGATCCAGTACTTC.

The V gene is TRBV12-3 or TRBV12-4, the J gene TRBJ2-1; 8 bases agree with TRBD2. V shed 7 bases and J 13 bases; nucleotides not matched to a gene: 18. This CDR3 is built from 15 residues. The chain's CDR3 is CASTPSGGAVETQFF. The CDR3 DNA follows: TGTGCCAGCACCCCCTCCGGGGGGGCGGTAGAGACCCAGTTCTTC.

This clonotype was detected only once. The chain links TRBV7-2 to TRBJ2-2; D is undetermined. Per germline, CDR1 SGHTA and CDR2 FQGNSA. V dropped 1 base and J dropped 2 bases, with 5 bases sitting between them. CDR3 length: 14 amino acids. In DNA form, the CDR3 reads TGTGCCAGCAGCTTAGATTTAAACACCGGGGAGCTGTTTTTT. Translating gives CASSLDLNTGELFF.

This clonotype showed up just a few times. The genes are TRBV6-5 and TRBJ1-2; D gene ambiguous. Germline-derived CDR1 and CDR2 are MNHEY and SVGAGI. The V end lost 7 bases, the J end lost 2 bases, and 11 bases lay between the germline ends. The length of the CDR3 is 13 residues. CDR3 nucleotide sequence: TGTGCCAGCACCACTAGTGTGAACTATGGCTACACCTTC. It encodes CASTTSVNYGYTF.

In this sample, this clonotype is medium-sized. The V and J genes are TRBV6-6 and TRBJ2-1, with 11 bases fitting TRBD2. This CDR3 spans 15 amino acids. Germline values: CDR1 MNHNY, CDR2 SVGAGI (reference sequence). The V and J ends lost 1 base and 10 bases, in that order; junction bases with no gene match: 6. The CDR3, as DNA: TGTGCCAGCAGTTACTTGGGACTAGCGGATTACGAGCAGTTCTTC. Translated, it gives CASSYLGLADYEQFF.